These 12 T cell receptor beta chains came from one sample sequenced in a study of glioma-infiltrating T cells after dendritic cell vaccination (dated by TCRdb to the mid-2010s). Preparation of the library involved the immunoSEQ multiplex PCR assay. TCRdb re-hosts the immuneACCESS table, in-frame sequences only. Its copies lack some clones; in the studies checked, an unresolved V gene accounts for under half of them, and the cause for the rest is not known. The table for this sample lists some 38,000 clones; 82% of them were counted only once. Together, the top ten hold 7.5% to 10% of the sample. This material consisted of blood, taken before dendritic cell vaccination. The receptors originated from a human donor with glioblastoma.

This clone has just one count. The chain couples TRBV28 to TRBJ2-6; TRBD2 is a possible D gene (5 bases). V gave up 6 bases and J gave up 0 bases, with 12 bases separating them. This CDR3 comprises 16 residues. Germline V lookup: CDR1 MDHEN, CDR2 SYDVKM. In DNA form, the CDR3 reads TGTGCCAGCAGGAGGGAAGGAGACTCTGGGGCCAACGTCCTGACTTTC. Encoded protein: CASRREGDSGANVLTF.

This clone was observed once. The chain couples TRBV25-1 to TRBJ2-7, with TRBD1 identical over 8 bases. Germline V gives CDR1 MGHDK, CDR2 SYGVNS. The CDR3 length is 15 residues. V was pared by 3 bases and J by 6 bases, with 10 bases of the junction left unmatched. The CDR3 DNA sequence: TGTGCCAGCAGTGACAAGGACAGGGCTTCTGGCGAGCAGTACTTC. This encodes CASSDKDRASGEQYF.

The chain couples TRBV5-5 to TRBJ2-3, with TRBD1 identical over 7 bases. The CDR3 has 14 residues. V lost 4 bases and J lost 3; bases outside the gene matches: 5. Germline values: CDR1 SGHKS, CDR2 YYEKEE (reference sequence). The CDR3: CASSTEQGTDTQYF. In nucleotides, the CDR3 is TGTGCCAGCAGCACTGAACAGGGGACAGATACGCAGTATTTT.

This clone was recorded once. This CDR3 is CASSQDQITEAFF. The CDR3 coding sequence is TGTGCCAGCAGCCAAGATCAAATCACTGAAGCTTTCTTT. The chain carries TRBV4-2 and TRBJ1-1; no reliable D call. V was clipped by 0 bases and J by 4 bases, with 6 bases between them. The germline gives CDR1 LGHNA, CDR2 YNFKEQ. This CDR3 has 13 amino acids.

The chain links TRBV11-3 to TRBJ2-3, with a tentative D call TRBD1 (5 bases). V lost 7 bases and J 0 bases, leaving 14 bases between the germline ends. CDR1 SGHNT and CDR2 YENEEA come from the germline V gene. This CDR3 comprises 15 residues. CDR3 region: CASNKRQGSTDTQYF. CDR3 coding DNA: TGTGCCAGCAACAAAAGGCAGGGAAGCACAGATACGCAGTATTTT.

This chain uses TRBV30 with TRBJ2-7; D gene ambiguous. The germline V gene has CDR1 GTSNPN and CDR2 SVGIG (reference sequence). This CDR3 has 12 residues. V lost 0 bases and J lost 6, with 9 bases in between. This chain's CDR3 is CAWSVKRGEQYF. The CDR3 nucleotides are TGTGCCTGGAGTGTAAAGAGAGGCGAGCAGTACTTC. The complete variable domain, with remaining parts taken from reference TRBV30 and TRBJ2-7, reads SQTIHQWPATLVQPVGSPLSLECTVEGTSNPNLYWYRQAAGRGLQLLFYSVGIGQISSEVPQNLSASRPQDRQFILSSKKLLLSDSGFYLCAWSVKRGEQYFGPGTRLTVT.

The V call is TRBV13, the J call TRBJ2-3; D unresolved. Germline lookup yields CDR1 PRHDT and CDR2 FYEKMQ (reference sequence). The length of the CDR3 is 14 residues. Trimming cost V 0 bases and J 2 bases, with 6 bases left between them. Here the CDR3 reads CASSLGAVTDTQYF. The DNA of the CDR3 is TGTGCCAGCAGCTTAGGGGCAGTCACAGATACGCAGTATTTT.

V usage is TRBV7-8 and J usage is TRBJ2-3; 7 bases fit TRBD1. The junction had 2 bases not matched to a gene; V was cut back by 3 bases and J by 5 bases. The CDR3 extends over 13 amino acids. Germline values: CDR1 SGHVS, CDR2 FQNEAQ. The CDR3, as DNA: TGTGCCAGCAGCTTGACAGGGCTAGATACGCAGTATTTT. Translated, it gives CASSLTGLDTQYF.

This clone was recorded many times. This rearrangement joins TRBV2 to TRBJ1-4; 7 bases are shared with TRBD1. V lost 0 bases, J lost 8 bases, and 6 bases stayed unmatched. Germline V lookup: CDR1 SNHLY, CDR2 FYNNEI. This CDR3 has 15 residues. CDR3 coding DNA: TGTGCCAGCAGTGAAGCGGACAGGAAGGGGGAAAAACTGTTTTTT. This translates into CASSEADRKGEKLFF.

This rearrangement joins TRBV6-1 to TRBJ2-5, with TRBD1 identical over 7 bases. This CDR3 is 15 amino acids long. The V and J ends lost 1 base and 1 base, in that order; junction bases with no gene match: 3. Germline CDR1 is MNHNS and CDR2 is SASEGT. In nucleotides, the CDR3 is TGTGCCAGCAGTGAAGAGGGGGACAGCCAAGAGACCCAGTACTTC. It is translated as CASSEEGDSQETQYF.

The V gene is TRBV7-3, the J gene TRBJ2-5, with 7 positions matching TRBD2. The germline CDR1 and CDR2 sequences are SGHTA and FQGTGA. J lost 5 bases, V lost 4 bases, and 10 bases had no gene match. The CDR3 consists of 15 residues. CDR3 protein: CASSSAGTNGETQYF. CDR3 DNA sequence: TGTGCCAGCAGCTCGGCCGGGACTAACGGGGAGACCCAGTACTTC. The variable domain in full, with the rest retrieved from reference TRBV7-3 and TRBJ2-5, is GAGVSQTPSNKVTEKGKYVELRCDPISGHTALYWYRQSLGQGPEFLIYFQGTGAADDSGLPNDRFFAVRPEGSVSTLKIQRTERGDSAVYLCASSSAGTNGETQYFGPGTRLLVL.

The chain has TRBV27 and TRBJ2-7; 7 bases are shared with TRBD1. Trimming took 4 bases from V and 3 from J; bases not matched to a gene: 6. The CDR3 runs 14 residues. CDR1 MNHEY and CDR2 SMNVEV come from the germline V gene (reference sequence). CDR3 coding DNA: TGTGCCAGCAGTTACAGGACAGGCGGCTACGAGCAGTACTTC. Translating gives CASSYRTGGYEQYF.